What follows are 19 T cell receptor beta chains derived from one specimen sequenced in a study of long-term antiretroviral therapy in people with HIV. Runs used v3.0 of the immunoSEQ assay and were done at survey level. The table came from immunoSEQ multiplex PCR; TCRdb's copy has only in-frame clones and leaves some out. The repertoire has more than 20,000 clones, 86% of them found once; the top ten carry around 7.8%. Sequences were derived from unsorted PBMCs, sampled 1.8 years before starting antiretroviral therapy. All receptors come from a woman aged 25 to 39 with HIV.

V gene TRBV2 combines with J gene TRBJ2-1, with 8 nucleotides matching TRBD2. V trimming: 4 bases; J trimming: 1 base; junction bases outside the gene matches: 6. The CDR3 has 16 residues. The V gene's germline CDR1 is SNHLY and CDR2 FYNNEI. The CDR3 loop reads CASSALSGGSYNEQFF. DNA of the CDR3: TGTGCCAGCAGTGCCCTTTCGGGGGGGTCCTACAATGAGCAGTTCTTC.

This clone was recorded only once. The CDR3 loop is CASSSELKETQYF. DNA of the CDR3: TGTGCCAGCAGCTCGGAACTTAAGGAGACCCAGTACTTC. The genes are TRBV5-5 and TRBJ2-5, with unresolved D. This CDR3 is 13 amino acids long. The V gene lost 3 bases and the J gene lost 5 bases, with 11 bases spanning the gap. Germline V gene lookup returns CDR1 SGHKS and CDR2 YYEKEE (reference sequence).

The CDR3 DNA is TGTGCCAGCAGCCCCGAAACAGGACAGAATACGCAGTATTTT. Amino acid sequence: CASSPETGQNTQYF. The chain is built from TRBV14 and TRBJ2-3; D may be TRBD1 (6 bases). Germline CDR1 SGHDN, CDR2 FVKESK. V lost 4 bases and J lost 7, with 15 bases in between. The CDR3 spans 14 residues.

The chain has TRBV28 and TRBJ1-3; D is uncertain. The CDR3 is 15 amino acids. V was clipped by 4 bases and J by 3 bases, with 13 bases between them. The germline V gene encodes CDR1 MDHEN and CDR2 SYDVKM. The CDR3 bases are TGTGCCAGCAGTTCTGCCGCCGGGAGTGGAAACACCATATATTTT. Amino acid sequence: CASSSAAGSGNTIYF.

The chain employs TRBV11-2 and TRBJ2-7; 9 nucleotides align to TRBD2. The CDR3 contains 14 residues. V lost 5 bases to trimming and J lost 6 bases; unmatched junction nucleotides: 8. Per the germline V gene, CDR1 is SGHAT and CDR2 is FQNNGV. CDR3 sequence (DNA): TGTGCCAGCAGCCCCGCGGGGGGGCCGTCCGAGCAGTACTTC. It encodes CASSPAGGPSEQYF. The entire variable domain, with the rest obtained from reference TRBV11-2 and TRBJ2-7, is as follows: EAGVAQSPRYKIIEKRQSVAFWCNPISGHATLYWYQQILGQGPKLLIQFQNNGVVDDSQLPKDRFSAERLKGVDSTLKIQPAKLEDSAVYLCASSPAGGPSEQYFGPGTRLTVT.

The CDR3 here is CASLPGDQVTHEQFF. In DNA, the CDR3 is TGTGCCAGTCTCCCGGGGGACCAAGTCACCCATGAGCAGTTCTTC. J is TRBJ2-1 and V is TRBV19; possibly TRBD2 for D (6 bases). CDR3 length: 15 amino acids. Trimming stripped 8 bases from V and 8 bases from J, with 22 bases between. Germline lookup yields CDR1 LNHDA and CDR2 SQIVND (reference sequence). The variable domain in full, with the rest retrieved from reference TRBV19 and TRBJ2-1, is DGGITQSPKYLFRKEGQNVTLSCEQNLNHDAMYWYRQDPGQGLRLIYYSQIVNDFQKGDIAEGYSVSREKKESFPLTVTSAQKNPTAFYLCASLPGDQVTHEQFFGPGTRLTVL.

In this sample, this clone turned up once. The rearrangement links TRBV9 to TRBJ1-5; perhaps TRBD1 as D (5 bases). The CDR3 spans 13 residues. Germline V gives CDR1 SGDLS, CDR2 YYNGEE. V shed 0 bases and J shed 9 bases, with 10 bases lying between them. CDR3 region: CASSVGDQGPQHF. The CDR3 bases are TGTGCCAGCAGCGTAGGGGACCAGGGGCCCCAGCATTTT. The whole variable domain, filled in from reference TRBV9 and TRBJ1-5, reads DSGVTQTPKHLITATGQRVTLRCSPRSGDLSVYWYQQSLDQGLQFLIQYYNGEERAKGNILERFSAQQFPDLHSELNLSSLELGDSALYFCASSVGDQGPQHFGDGTRLSIL.

A few counts support this clone. The chain joins TRBV2 to TRBJ1-2; no clear D. CDR1 and CDR2 from the germline V gene are SNHLY and FYNNEI. This CDR3 has 12 amino acids. Trimming took 3 bases from V and 4 from J, leaving 6 bases between them. For the CDR3, the DNA is TGTGCCAGCAGTGATAGGAGCTATGGCTACACCTTC. It specifies CASSDRSYGYTF.

J is TRBJ1-5 and V is TRBV27; maybe TRBD1 (6 bases). V lost 5 bases, J lost 2 bases, and 16 bases lay in between. The CDR3 covers 16 residues. Germline CDR1 MNHEY, CDR2 SMNVEV (reference sequence). CDR3 DNA sequence: TGTGCCAGCAGTGGCAAACTGACAGGCCGCAATCAGCCCCAGCATTTT. It translates to CASSGKLTGRNQPQHF.

The rearrangement joins TRBV7-9 to TRBJ2-5; D not certain. Trimming took 1 base from V and 2 from J, leaving 8 bases between them. CDR3 length equals 14 residues. In germline, CDR1 is SEHNR, CDR2 FQNEAQ (reference sequence). CDR3 residues: CASSLVRTQETQYF. The CDR3 region has the DNA TGTGCCAGCAGCTTAGTAAGGACGCAAGAGACCCAGTACTTC.

A word on this clone: A junction boundary mismatches the germline segment, possibly from a read error. V usage is TRBV27 and J usage is TRBJ2-1; 7 nucleotides align to TRBD1. Germline CDR1 is MNHEY and CDR2 is SMNVEV (reference sequence). The CDR3 is made up of 12 amino acids. DNA of the CDR3: TGTGCCAGCAGGCGGACCGGGACAGCGTACGTCTTC. This translates into CASRRTGTAYVF.

The CDR3 DNA follows: TGTGCCACCACGGAAGGCCTTGGGGCGAACACTGAAGCTTTCTTT. This sequence encodes CATTEGLGANTEAFF. This sequence joins TRBV14 and TRBJ1-1; tentatively, D is TRBD1 (5 bases). CDR1 SGHDN and CDR2 FVKESK come from the germline V gene. CDR3 length equals 15 residues. V shed 10 bases and J shed 1 base, with 19 bases lying between them.

The chain uses TRBV14 and TRBJ2-7; D may be TRBD1 (5 bases). V was cut by 1 base and J by 5 bases, with 15 bases left in between. Germline lookup yields CDR1 SGHDN and CDR2 FVKESK. CDR3 length equals 15 residues. The DNA for the CDR3 is TGTGCCAGCAGCCAAGGGACACCCCTCCCTAACGAGCAGTACTTC. Its protein is CASSQGTPLPNEQYF.

This sequence joins TRBV4-1 and TRBJ2-7; a weak D match, TRBD2 (6 bases). V was shortened by 4 bases and J by 4 bases, with 17 bases between the two germline ends. This CDR3 spans 15 amino acids. The V gene's germline CDR1 is MGHRA and CDR2 YSYEKL. For the CDR3, the DNA is TGCGCCAGCAGCCTTACTTCGGGACTCATTTACGAGCAGTACTTC. Its protein product is CASSLTSGLIYEQYF.

The rearrangement links TRBV5-8 to TRBJ2-7; D ambiguous. CDR1 is SGHTS and CDR2 is YDEGEE in the germline V gene. V was cut by 4 bases and J by 2 bases, with 10 bases left in between. CDR3 length: 13 amino acids. The CDR3 nucleotides read TGTGCCAGCAGCATACAGAATCCCTACGAGCAGTACTTC. Its translation: CASSIQNPYEQYF.

V usage is TRBV9 and J usage is TRBJ2-1, with D uncertain. The length of the CDR3 is 15 residues. V lost 4 bases, J lost 0 bases, and 11 bases lay in between. Germline CDR1 reads SGDLS; CDR2 reads YYNGEE. Here the CDR3 DNA reads TGTGCCAGCAGCCCCGGCCGGAGCTCCTACAATGAGCAGTTCTTC. Translation: CASSPGRSSYNEQFF.

The chain is built from TRBV4-1 and TRBJ2-2, with 8 nucleotides matching TRBD1. Germline CDR1 and CDR2: MGHRA and YSYEKL. V lost 4 bases to trimming and J lost 6 bases; unmatched junction nucleotides: 7. The CDR3 consists of 15 residues. The CDR3 spells CASSPLQQGAGELFF. The CDR3 nucleotides are TGCGCCAGCAGCCCTCTCCAACAGGGGGCCGGGGAGCTGTTTTTT.

The chain couples TRBV11-2 to TRBJ2-7; a weak D match, TRBD1 (6 bases). CDR1 SGHAT and CDR2 FQNNGV come from the germline V gene. With 2 bases removed from V and 7 bases from J, the gap between germline ends came to 12 bases. CDR3 size: 13 residues. The DNA of the CDR3 is TGTGCCAGCAGCTTACAGGGGTCGGGGGAGCAGTACGTC. It is translated as CASSLQGSGEQYV.

This sequence joins TRBV30 and TRBJ2-3; 9 bases agree with TRBD2. The V and J ends lost 0 bases and 4 bases, in that order; junction bases with no gene match: 8. This CDR3 has 16 amino acids. Germline values: CDR1 GTSNPN, CDR2 SVGIG (reference sequence). The CDR3 sequence is CAWSVLAGGSSDTQYF. The CDR3 region has the DNA TGTGCCTGGAGTGTCCTCGCGGGGGGGAGTTCAGATACGCAGTATTTT. Variable domain in full (rest from reference TRBV30 and TRBJ2-3): SQTIHQWPATLVQPVGSPLSLECTVEGTSNPNLYWYRQAAGRGLQLLFYSVGIGQISSEVPQNLSASRPQDRQFILSSKKLLLSDSGFYLCAWSVLAGGSSDTQYFGPGTRLTVL.